The next 19 T cell receptor beta chains were all read from a single sample in a study of cytomegalovirus exposure and HLA in healthy donors. The PCR had 60 Vbeta and 13 Jbeta primers. Sequencing used immunoSEQ multiplex PCR; TCRdb keeps in-frame clones, though not all of them. The top ten hold 11% to 15% of the sample, which has around 99,000 clones, around two thirds seen once. The sequenced sample was PBMCs. Receptor source: a woman in her 40s in good health and CMV-seropositive.

V and J are TRBV7-2 and TRBJ2-1; TRBD2 aligns across 9 bases. Germline assignment: CDR1 SGHTA and CDR2 FQGNSA. V lost 2 bases and J lost 10; bases outside the gene matches: 9. The CDR3 sequence is 15 residues long. This CDR3 is CASSLSAGGRGEQFF. The DNA of the CDR3 is TGTGCCAGCAGCTTATCCGCGGGGGGGCGAGGGGAGCAGTTCTTC.

J is TRBJ1-3 and V is TRBV6-1; D is unresolved. The CDR3 sequence is 16 residues long. The V and J ends lost 0 bases and 2 bases respectively, with 11 bases between them. Germline assignment: CDR1 MNHNS and CDR2 SASEGT. The chain's CDR3 is CASSEARWVAGNTIYF. In DNA, the CDR3 is TGTGCCAGCAGTGAAGCGAGGTGGGTCGCTGGAAACACCATATATTTT.

V and J are TRBV7-2 and TRBJ2-3; D remains unclear. The germline V and J ends were trimmed by 5 bases and 0 bases, with 6 bases remaining between them. The V gene's germline CDR1 is SGHTA and CDR2 FQGNSA. This CDR3 spans 13 amino acids. Here the CDR3 reads CASSPPSTDTQYF. CDR3 sequence (DNA): TGTGCCAGCAGCCCCCCTAGCACAGATACGCAGTATTTT.

This sequence joins TRBV7-2 and TRBJ1-2; 9 nucleotides line up with TRBD1. V was pared by 4 bases and J by 6 bases, with 6 bases of the junction left unmatched. This CDR3 contains 14 residues. Germline lookup yields CDR1 SGHTA and CDR2 FQGNSA. CDR3 DNA sequence: TGTGCCAGCAGCTACAGGACAGGGGACCATGGCTACACCTTC. Its translation: CASSYRTGDHGYTF.

V is TRBV4-2 and J is TRBJ1-5, with D hard to call. With 3 bases removed from V and 5 bases from J, the gap between germline ends came to 8 bases. Germline V gene sequence: CDR1 LGHNA, CDR2 YNFKEQ. The length of the CDR3 is 13 residues. This CDR3 reads CASSQNEDQPQHF. CDR3 nucleotides: TGTGCCAGCAGCCAGAATGAGGATCAGCCCCAGCATTTT.

The chain recombines TRBV11-3 with TRBJ2-1; D possibly corresponds to TRBD2 (5 bases). V was cut by 6 bases and J by 7 bases, with 13 bases left in between. The CDR3 has 13 residues. CDR1 is SGHNT and CDR2 is YENEEA in the germline V gene. DNA of the CDR3: TGTGCCAGCAGGGCAGATACGGGGAATGAGCAGTTCTTC. Residues: CASRADTGNEQFF.

This rearrangement joins TRBV11-1 to TRBJ1-1, with 8 bases aligning to TRBD1. This CDR3 region has 15 residues. V shed 2 bases, J shed 1 base, and the junction held 3 bases outside the gene matches. In germline, CDR1 is SGHAT, CDR2 FQDESV (reference sequence). For the CDR3, the DNA is TGTGCCAGCAGCTTAAGTGGGACAGGGAACACTGAAGCTTTCTTT. This translates into CASSLSGTGNTEAFF.

In its sample, this clone was seen once. This chain links TRBV10-1 with TRBJ2-1, with 8 bases that match TRBD2. Germline V gene sequence: CDR1 WNHNN, CDR2 SYGVQD (reference sequence). V shed 3 bases, J shed 3 bases, and the junction held 7 bases outside the gene matches. The CDR3 is 16 residues long. The CDR3 DNA reads TGCGCCAGCAGTGACCAGCTAGCGGGCAGCTACAATGAGCAGTTCTTC. Encoded protein: CASSDQLAGSYNEQFF.

This chain joins TRBV30 and TRBJ2-2; the D gene is possibly TRBD1 (6 bases). From germline, CDR1 is GTSNPN and CDR2 SVGIG (reference sequence). The V and J ends lost 2 bases and 8 bases respectively, with 18 bases between them. CDR3 length: 15 residues. The CDR3 loop is CAWSPGTGITGELFF. The CDR3 DNA follows: TGTGCCTGGAGTCCAGGAACAGGGATCACAGGGGAGCTGTTTTTT.

The genes are TRBV30 and TRBJ1-2; no clear D gene. Trimming stripped 2 bases from V and 4 bases from J, with 20 bases between. Germline CDR1 GTSNPN, CDR2 SVGIG (reference sequence). This CDR3 is built from 16 residues. In DNA form, the CDR3 reads TGTGCCTGGAGTCTTGGAGGAGGAGGAGTAGGCTATGGCTACACCTTC. It encodes CAWSLGGGGVGYGYTF.

The J gene is TRBJ2-2, the V gene TRBV5-1; tentatively, D is TRBD1 (6 bases). Trimming removed 4 bases at V and 1 base at J, with 14 bases between. The CDR3 extends over 16 amino acids. From germline, CDR1 is SGHRS and CDR2 YFSETQ. CDR3 in amino acids: CASSQAGVQNTGELFF. The CDR3 DNA sequence: TGCGCCAGCAGCCAGGCAGGGGTTCAGAACACCGGGGAGCTGTTTTTT.

This clone was recorded a few times. The rearrangement joins TRBV25-1 to TRBJ1-5; D ambiguous. The V gene's germline CDR1 is MGHDK and CDR2 SYGVNS. V was shortened by 5 bases and J by 6 bases, with 14 bases between the two germline ends. There are 14 residues in the CDR3. The DNA for the CDR3 is TGTGCCAGCAGTTCGAACGTTGGCGGTCAGCCCCAGCATTTT. Amino acids: CASSSNVGGQPQHF.

The chain uses TRBV5-6 and TRBJ1-6, with 10 bases lining up with TRBD1. The CDR3 extends over 14 amino acids. Germline lookup yields CDR1 SGHDT and CDR2 YYEEEE. The V and J ends lost 3 bases and 7 bases, in that order; junction bases with no gene match: 1. In DNA, the CDR3 is TGTGCCAGCAGCTCGGGACAGGGGAATTCACCCCTCCACTTT. It codes for CASSSGQGNSPLHF.

The chain uses TRBV5-5 and TRBJ2-5, with D possibly being TRBD2 (6 bases). CDR1 and CDR2 from the germline V gene are SGHKS and YYEKEE (reference sequence). This CDR3 comprises 16 residues. V was cut by 4 bases and J by 0 bases, with 16 bases left in between. CDR3: CASSHRKAGDQETQYF. The DNA of the CDR3 is TGTGCCAGCAGCCATCGGAAAGCGGGTGACCAAGAGACCCAGTACTTC.

The chain combines TRBV9 with TRBJ1-1, with 8 bases that match TRBD1. This CDR3 has 15 amino acids. J gave up 5 bases and V 0 bases, and 6 bases lay outside the gene matches. Per the germline V gene, CDR1 is SGDLS and CDR2 is YYNGEE. In DNA, the CDR3 is TGTGCCAGCAGCGTAGACCCAACAGGGGGGACTGAAGCTTTCTTT. Translating gives CASSVDPTGGTEAFF.

J is TRBJ1-5 and V is TRBV15, with no clear D. This CDR3 is 14 amino acids long. From germline, CDR1 is LNHNV and CDR2 YYDKDF (reference sequence). V lost 1 base, J lost 5 bases, and 9 bases lay in between. This CDR3 reads CATSRATRDQPQHF. DNA of the CDR3: TGTGCCACCAGCAGAGCGACGAGGGATCAGCCCCAGCATTTT.

This clone was recorded only once. V usage is TRBV4-1 and J usage is TRBJ2-1, with 7 bases fitting TRBD2. Germline V gene data show CDR1 as MGHRA and CDR2 as YSYEKL. The CDR3 has 15 residues. With V trimmed by 4 bases and J by 0 bases, 3 bases remained unmatched. CDR3 in DNA: TGCGCCAGCAGCCGGGGCGGGAGCTCCTACAATGAGCAGTTCTTC. It encodes CASSRGGSSYNEQFF.

This chain connects TRBV30 to TRBJ1-2, with 7 bases aligning to TRBD1. This CDR3 spans 15 amino acids. The V gene end was trimmed by 0 bases and the J gene end by 5 bases; junction bases not matched to a gene: 9. CDR1 is GTSNPN, CDR2 SVGIG, per germline (reference sequence). CDR3 sequence: CAWSVGTGTEYGYTF. In DNA, the CDR3 is TGTGCCTGGAGTGTAGGGACCGGGACAGAGTATGGCTACACCTTC.

V usage is TRBV6-1 and J usage is TRBJ1-5; D may be TRBD1 (6 bases). The CDR3 has 15 residues. V gave up 5 bases and J gave up 0 bases, with 11 bases separating them. Per germline, CDR1 MNHNS and CDR2 SASEGT. Written as DNA, the CDR3 is TGTGCCAGCAGTCCACAGGGTTATAGCAATCAGCCCCAGCATTTT. Encoded protein: CASSPQGYSNQPQHF.